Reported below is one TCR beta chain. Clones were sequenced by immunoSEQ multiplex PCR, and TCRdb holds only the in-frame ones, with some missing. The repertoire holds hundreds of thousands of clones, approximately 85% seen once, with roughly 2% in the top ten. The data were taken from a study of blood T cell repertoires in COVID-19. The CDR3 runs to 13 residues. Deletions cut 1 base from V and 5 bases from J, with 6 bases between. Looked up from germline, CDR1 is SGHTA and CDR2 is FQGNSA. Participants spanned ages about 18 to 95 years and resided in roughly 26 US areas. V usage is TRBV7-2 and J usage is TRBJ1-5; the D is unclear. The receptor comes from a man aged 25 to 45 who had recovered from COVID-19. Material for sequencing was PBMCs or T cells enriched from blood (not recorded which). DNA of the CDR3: TGTGCCAGCAGCTTAGTCCTTTATCAGCCCCAGCATTTT. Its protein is CASSLVLYQPQHF. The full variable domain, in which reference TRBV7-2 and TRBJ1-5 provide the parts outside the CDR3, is GAGVSQSPSNKVTEKGKDVELRCDPISGHTALYWYRQSLGQGLEFLIYFQGNSAPDKSGLPSDRFSAERTGGSVSTLTIQRTQQEDSAVYLCASSLVLYQPQHFGDGTRLSIL.